These T cell receptor beta chains were read from a single sample in a study of CXCR3-negative and CXCR3-positive naive CD8 T cells. TCRdb re-called the 5' RACE reads; one entry per CDR3 protein, DNA not given. This sample's clone table lists 70,000 to 95,000 distinct CDR3 sequences. The sequenced sample consisted of naive CXCR3- CD8+ T cells from blood. These receptors originate from a human donor in good health. Some clones in this sample may be carry-over from other donors' samples. Each CDR3 is given with its conserved first and last residue. Not all rows give a size; the values are once, few, many and, for expanded clones, a class.

V gene,J gene,clone size,CDR3 protein
TRBV29-1,TRBJ2-5,.,CSVAIAGDNQETQYF
TRBV4-1,TRBJ1-1,.,CASSQTPLGTANTEAFF
TRBV7-9,TRBJ2-7,.,CASSLKPSEQYF
TRBV23-1,TRBJ1-1,.,CASSRNRGEDTEAFF
TRBV28,TRBJ2-4,.,CASSAQLDIQYF
TRBV7-2,TRBJ2-7,.,CASSFSSGDYEQYF
TRBV12-3/TRBV12-4,TRBJ2-1,.,CASSFASRGPSYNEQFF
TRBV3-1,TRBJ2-1,.,CASSQGWNEQFF
TRBV18,TRBJ2-3,medium-sized,CASSPSGTSDSDTQYF
TRBV27,TRBJ2-1,.,CASSLTSGFNEQFF
TRBV14,TRBJ2-4,.,CASSQAADYIQYF
TRBV5-1,TRBJ2-7,.,CASSLEASYSYEQYF
TRBV28,TRBJ2-3,.,CASSSGATGTSGRINTQYF
TRBV3-1,TRBJ1-1,.,CASSQVVSSYTEAFF
TRBV7-2,TRBJ2-6,.,CASTHRSGANVLTF
TRBV5-1,TRBJ2-1,.,CASSLYGDNEQFF
TRBV6-1,TRBJ2-5,.,CASSEAGTVYSIELQETQYF
TRBV7-3,TRBJ2-6,.,CASRETDSGANVLTF
TRBV20-1,TRBJ2-1,.,CSASEYLRAAYNEQFF
TRBV5-6,TRBJ2-5,.,CASSLGLGQETQYF
TRBV14,TRBJ2-1,.,CASSQMGGELDEQFF
TRBV28,TRBJ2-5,.,CASSRLESAETQYF
TRBV6-2/TRBV6-3,TRBJ2-7,.,CASSYTGYEQYF
TRBV5-1,TRBJ2-7,.,CASSWGLAGEGYEQYF
TRBV29-1,TRBJ1-1,.,CSARDENTEAFF
TRBV12-3/TRBV12-4,TRBJ2-1,.,CASSTVHEQFF
TRBV7-3,TRBJ2-2,.,CASSLTTGELFF
TRBV9,TRBJ2-7,.,CASSPLQRGNYEQYF
TRBV13,TRBJ2-1,.,CASSPLVGKHNEQFF
TRBV29-1,TRBJ1-4,.,CSVVPPGTNEKLFF
TRBV12-3/TRBV12-4,TRBJ1-5,.,CASNPGVSQPQHF
TRBV29-1,TRBJ1-5,.,CSVDGDGNQPQHF
TRBV5-8,TRBJ2-1,.,CASSFGQYNEQFF
TRBV27,TRBJ2-2,.,CASGQPANTGELFF
TRBV20-1,TRBJ2-5,.,CSATETPWGAQYF
TRBV5-1,TRBJ2-7,.,CASSLGTGRYYEQYF
TRBV29-1,TRBJ2-1,.,CSVESSGTGYNEQFF
TRBV23-1,TRBJ2-5,.,CASSQSKTQYF
TRBV7-3,TRBJ2-1,.,CASSLMASGVVEQFF
TRBV15,TRBJ1-1,.,CATSRGTGREAFF
TRBV4-3,TRBJ2-1,.,CASSHLLAPDSYNEQFF
TRBV19,TRBJ2-7,.,CASRESSLVLGTYEQYF
TRBV9,TRBJ2-7,.,CASSVAGDYEQYF
TRBV6-2/TRBV6-3,TRBJ2-7,.,CASSYIGDSYEQYF
TRBV29-1,TRBJ2-7,.,CSVRTSETYEQYF
TRBV9,TRBJ2-7,.,CASSASGGLSYEQYF
TRBV29-1,TRBJ1-1,.,CSAEGDTEAFF
TRBV20-1,TRBJ2-1,.,CSARDWRGQQFF
TRBV29-1,TRBJ2-2,.,CSVAPTGYTGELFF
TRBV7-9,TRBJ2-7,.,CASSWTTGSYEQYF
TRBV14,TRBJ2-7,.,CASSLGTVHGQYF
TRBV19,TRBJ2-7,.,CASSMGQGPYEQYF
TRBV29-1,TRBJ1-4,.,CSVETGNLNEKLFF